This T cell receptor beta chain was retrieved from a study of T-cell memory formation after mild COVID-19. From the 5' RACE reads, TCRdb called clonotypes with MiXCR, one entry per CDR3 protein. The repertoire holds around 140,000 distinct CDR3 sequences, with approximately 21% as singletons. After removal of 2 bases from V and 4 bases from J, the junction contained 7 bases not matched to a gene. This CDR3 is 15 amino acids long. Germline V CDR1 and CDR2: DFQATT, SNEGSKA (reference sequence). This chain joins TRBV20-1 and TRBJ2-3; TRBD1 agrees at 9 bases. The sequence was collected from an adult woman who had mild COVID-19 (a few samples of this study predate the infection). Cell type and time point are not known. The sample taken for sequencing was PBMCs or a T cell subset sorted from them (not recorded which). CDR3 protein: CSARRGTGSSDTQYF. CDR3 in DNA: TGCAGTGCTAGAAGGGGGACAGGGAGTTCAGATACGCAGTATTTT.